This note documents a single T cell receptor beta chain sequence. The data belong to a study of monozygotic twins with inflammatory bowel disease. It was 3500 ng of total RNA that each TCR library used. Reprocessing the 5' RACE reads, TCRdb reports a single entry for every CDR3 protein and omits DNA. The sample holds around 400,000 distinct CDR3 sequences. CDR1 and CDR2 from the germline V gene are MNHNS and SASEGT. The CDR3 length is 16 residues. The receptor comes from a human donor with ulcerative colitis or Crohn's disease, or a healthy co-twin of an affected twin (not recorded which). Sequencing input: blood. The rearrangement joins TRBV6-1 to TRBJ1-5; TCRdb calls TRBD1, which cannot be checked without DNA. The CDR3 protein is CASRPPGARRDQPQHF.